The entry below gives a single T cell receptor beta chain sequence along with its context. The antigen is undetermined. Sequenced by immunoSEQ multiplex PCR; TCRdb stores in-frame clones only, minus some. This table holds about 13,000 clones, about 85% found once. This sample's time point: approximately 10-day in vitro stimulation with candidate neoantigen peptide 4. These data originate in a study of PD-1 blockade in mismatch repair-deficient tumors. Trimming cost V 6 bases and J 1 base, with 13 bases left between them. CDR1 is SGHNT, CDR2 YYREEE, per germline (reference sequence). This CDR3 is built from 15 residues.

This receptor was obtained from an adult with mismatch repair-deficient cancer. This chain links TRBV5-4 with TRBJ2-2; D may be TRBD1 or TRBD2 (6 bases each). Source: cells cultured in vitro, taken from a patient treated with pembrolizumab. CDR3 residues: CASKGGGLNTGELFF. The DNA for the CDR3 is TGTGCCAGCAAGGGGGGCGGTTTGAACACCGGGGAGCTGTTTTTT.